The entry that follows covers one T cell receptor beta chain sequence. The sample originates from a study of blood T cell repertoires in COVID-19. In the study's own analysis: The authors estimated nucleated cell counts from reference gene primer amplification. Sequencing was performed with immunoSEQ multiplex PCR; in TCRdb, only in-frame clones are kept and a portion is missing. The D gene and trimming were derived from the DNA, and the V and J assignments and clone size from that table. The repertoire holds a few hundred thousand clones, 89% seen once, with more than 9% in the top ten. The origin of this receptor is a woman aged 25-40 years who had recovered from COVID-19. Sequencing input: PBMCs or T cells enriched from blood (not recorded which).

The CDR3 protein is CASSLRAYNEQFF. The CDR3 region has the DNA TGTGCCAGCAGTCTGAGGGCCTACAATGAGCAGTTCTTC. The chain couples TRBV27 to TRBJ2-1, with a possible D match to TRBD2 (5 bases). CDR1 and CDR2 (germline): MNHEY, SMNVEV (reference sequence). The CDR3 consists of 13 residues. V was clipped by 5 bases and J by 2 bases, with 7 bases between them.